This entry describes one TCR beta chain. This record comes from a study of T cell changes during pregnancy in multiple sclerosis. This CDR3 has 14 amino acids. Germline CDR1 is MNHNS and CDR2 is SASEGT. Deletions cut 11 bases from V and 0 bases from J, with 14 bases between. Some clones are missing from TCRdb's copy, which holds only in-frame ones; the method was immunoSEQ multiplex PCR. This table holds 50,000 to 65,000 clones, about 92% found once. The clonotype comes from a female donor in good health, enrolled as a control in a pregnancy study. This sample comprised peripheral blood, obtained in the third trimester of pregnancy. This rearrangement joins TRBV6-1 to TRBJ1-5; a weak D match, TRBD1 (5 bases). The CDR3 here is CALGGAYSNQPQHF. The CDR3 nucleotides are TGTGCCTTGGGTGGGGCATATAGCAATCAGCCCCAGCATTTT.